This is a list of T cell receptor beta chains from one sample in a study of blood T cells in healthy people across ages. TCRdb processed the 5' RACE reads anew with MiXCR; each CDR3 protein has one entry. Of about 1.6 million distinct CDR3 sequences in the sample, almost 35% were seen once. Sequenced sample: blood. The origin of the receptors is a woman aged 25 to 39 in good health. CDR3s include the opening cysteine and the closing phenylalanine or tryptophan. A D gene is named only where the DNA matches it firmly. Size is omitted from some rows. Given values are once, few, many or a class for expanded clones.

>11|-|few|TRBJ1-1|TRBV7-9
CASRPAAEAFF
TGTGCCAGCAGGCCGGCAGCAGAAGCTTTCTTT
>14|-|few|TRBJ1-2|TRBV7-9
CASSLAGQLYGYTF
TGTGCCAGCAGCTTAGCCGGACAGCTCTATGGCTACACCTTC
>14|TRBD1|once|TRBJ1-3|TRBV3-1
CASGRQGSGNTIYF
TGTGCCAGCGGCCGACAGGGCTCTGGAAACACCATATATTTT
>14|-|few|TRBJ2-7|TRBV7-9
CASSLTAYSYEQYF
TGTGCCAGCAGCTTAACCGCCTACTCCTACGAGCAGTACTTC
>14|-|-|TRBJ2-7|TRBV20-1
CSASRVPSSYEQYF
TGCAGTGCTAGTCGGGTACCGAGCTCCTACGAGCAGTACTTC
>15|-|-|TRBJ2-1|TRBV6-1
CASSERAGPPIEQFF
TGTGCCAGCAGTGAAAGGGCAGGGCCACCCATTGAGCAGTTCTTC
>15|-|many|TRBJ2-3|TRBV29-1
CSGGNGANQGDTQYF
TGCAGCGGGGGAAACGGAGCCAACCAGGGAGATACGCAGTATTTT
>15|-|-|TRBJ2-7|TRBV6-5
CASSYSAHKGAEQYF
TGTGCCAGCAGTTACTCTGCACACAAGGGAGCCGAGCAGTACTTC
>15|-|-|TRBJ1-1|TRBV28
CASSLMSGVNTEAFF
TGTGCCAGCAGTTTAATGTCGGGGGTGAACACTGAAGCTTTCTTT
>14|-|-|TRBJ2-3|TRBV15
CATSRDGSWDTQYF
TGTGCCACCAGCAGAGACGGGAGCTGGGATACGCAGTATTTT
>13|-|-|TRBJ1-1|TRBV20-1
CSAVRDGDRKAFF
TGCAGTGCTGTCCGGGACGGCGATCGGAAAGCTTTCTTT
>17|TRBD2|-|TRBJ2-1|TRBV6-1
CASRPGLYSGRANEQFF
TGTGCCAGCAGACCCGGGTTGTACAGCGGGAGGGCCAATGAGCAGTTCTTC
>17|TRBD2|once|TRBJ2-1|TRBV12-3/TRBV12-4
CASSPFSSGRGHNEQFF
TGTGCCAGCAGTCCTTTCAGTAGCGGGAGGGGGCACAATGAGCAGTTCTTC
>13|-|few|TRBJ2-5|TRBV29-1
CSVEGGGKETQYF
TGCAGCGTTGAAGGGGGAGGAAAAGAGACCCAGTACTTC
>14|-|few|TRBJ1-5|TRBV30
CAWSRDYSNQPQHF
TGTGCCTGGAGTCGGGATTATAGCAATCAGCCCCAGCATTTT
>12|-|-|TRBJ2-1|TRBV6-1
CASSDKQGKSFF
TGTGCCAGCAGTGACAAGCAGGGGAAGTCGTTCTTC
>12|-|-|TRBJ2-5|TRBV9
CAGSPNQETQYF
TGTGCCGGCAGCCCCAACCAAGAGACCCAGTACTTC
>13|-|-|TRBJ1-1|TRBV19
CASRPLANTEAFF
TGTGCCAGCAGACCTTTAGCGAACACTGAAGCTTTCTTT
>17|TRBD2|-|TRBJ2-7|TRBV27
CASSLSATSGSPYEQYF
TGTGCCAGCAGTTTATCGGCCACTAGCGGGAGCCCCTACGAGCAGTACTTC
>14|-|-|TRBJ2-6|TRBV30
CAWSEDSGANVLTF
TGTGCCTGGAGTGAAGACTCTGGGGCCAACGTCCTGACTTTC
>16|TRBD2|few|TRBJ2-3|TRBV29-1
CSGRGLAGTSTDTQYF
TGCAGCGGCCGCGGACTAGCGGGAACTAGCACAGATACGCAGTATTTT
>14|-|-|TRBJ1-6|TRBV15
CATRSSGGNSPLHF
TGTGCCACCAGATCCTCGGGGGGAAATTCACCCCTCCACTTT
>13|-|once|TRBJ2-1|TRBV15
CATSRDRGFEQFF
TGTGCCACCAGCAGAGACAGGGGATTTGAGCAGTTCTTC
>15|TRBD2|-|TRBJ2-5|TRBV5-4
CANSPRTSGIKTQYF
TGTGCCAACAGCCCCAGGACTAGCGGGATAAAGACCCAGTACTTC
>13|-|few|TRBJ1-4|TRBV5-1
CASSGTNDEKLFF
TGCGCCAGCAGCGGAACTAACGATGAAAAACTGTTTTTT
>14|TRBD1|many|TRBJ2-3|TRBV9
CASSGGQVTDTQYF
TGTGCCAGCAGCGGAGGACAGGTCACAGATACGCAGTATTTT
>13|-|-|TRBJ1-1|TRBV10-3
CAISSRDSTEAFF
TGTGCCATCAGCAGCAGAGACTCCACTGAAGCTTTCTTT
>14|-|-|TRBJ2-5|TRBV5-1
CASSLVGAQTQQYF
TGCGCCAGCAGCTTGGTGGGGGCTCAGACTCAGCAGTACTTC
>12|-|-|TRBJ2-5|TRBV12-3/TRBV12-4
CASSLEGQEQYF
TGTGCCAGCAGTTTAGAGGGTCAGGAGCAGTACTTC
>14|-|few|TRBJ2-7|TRBV6-2/TRBV6-3
CASGGDRTSYEQYF
TGTGCCAGCGGGGGGGACAGGACCTCCTACGAGCAGTACTTC